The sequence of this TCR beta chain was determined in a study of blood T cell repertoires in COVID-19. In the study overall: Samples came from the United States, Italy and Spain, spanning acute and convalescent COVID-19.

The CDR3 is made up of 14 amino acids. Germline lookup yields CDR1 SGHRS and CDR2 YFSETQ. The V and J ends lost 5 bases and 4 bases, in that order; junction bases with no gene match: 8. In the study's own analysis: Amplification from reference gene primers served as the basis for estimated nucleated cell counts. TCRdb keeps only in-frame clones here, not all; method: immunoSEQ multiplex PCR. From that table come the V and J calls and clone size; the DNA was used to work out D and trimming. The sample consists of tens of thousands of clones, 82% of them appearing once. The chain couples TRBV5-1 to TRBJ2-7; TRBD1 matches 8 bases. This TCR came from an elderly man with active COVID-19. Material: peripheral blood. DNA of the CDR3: TGCGCCAGCAGAGTTCAGGGGGCGGATTACGAGCAGTACTTC. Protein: CASRVQGADYEQYF. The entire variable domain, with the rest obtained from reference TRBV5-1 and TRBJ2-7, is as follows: KAGVTQTPRYLIKTRGQQVTLSCSPISGHRSVSWYQQTPGQGLQFLFEYFSETQRNKGNFPGRFSGRQFSNSRSEMNVSTLELGDSALYLCASRVQGADYEQYFGPGTRLTVT.